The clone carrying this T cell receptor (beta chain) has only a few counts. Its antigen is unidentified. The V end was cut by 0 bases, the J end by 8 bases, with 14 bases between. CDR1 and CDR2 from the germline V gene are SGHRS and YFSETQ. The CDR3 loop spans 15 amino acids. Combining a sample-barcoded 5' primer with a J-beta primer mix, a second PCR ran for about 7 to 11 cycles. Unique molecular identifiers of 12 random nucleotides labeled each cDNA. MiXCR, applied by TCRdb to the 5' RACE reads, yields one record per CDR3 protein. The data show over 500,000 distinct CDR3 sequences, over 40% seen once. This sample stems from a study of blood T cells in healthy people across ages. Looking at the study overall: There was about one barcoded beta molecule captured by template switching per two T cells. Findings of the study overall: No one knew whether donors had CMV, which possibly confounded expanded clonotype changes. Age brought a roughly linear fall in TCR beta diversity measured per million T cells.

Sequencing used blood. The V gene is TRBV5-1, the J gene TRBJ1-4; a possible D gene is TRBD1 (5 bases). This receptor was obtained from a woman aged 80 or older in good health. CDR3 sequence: CASSLAGGVEEKLFF. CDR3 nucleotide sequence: TGCGCCAGCAGCTTGGCCGGGGGGGTGGAAGAAAAACTGTTTTTT.